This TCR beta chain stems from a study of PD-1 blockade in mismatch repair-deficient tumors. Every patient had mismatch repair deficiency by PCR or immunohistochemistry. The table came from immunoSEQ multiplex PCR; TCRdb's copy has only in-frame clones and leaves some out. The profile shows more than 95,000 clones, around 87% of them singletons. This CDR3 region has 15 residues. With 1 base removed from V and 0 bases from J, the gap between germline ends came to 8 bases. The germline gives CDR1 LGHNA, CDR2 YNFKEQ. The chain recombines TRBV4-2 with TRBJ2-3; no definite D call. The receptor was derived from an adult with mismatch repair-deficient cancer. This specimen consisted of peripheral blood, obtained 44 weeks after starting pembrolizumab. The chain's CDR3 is CASSQASDSTDTQYF. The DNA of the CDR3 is TGTGCCAGCAGCCAAGCTTCGGACAGCACAGATACGCAGTATTTT.